Sequencing of this T cell receptor (beta chain) was carried out in a study of neurological immune-mediated disorders. CDR1 is SGHRS and CDR2 is YFSETQ in the germline V gene. Trimming cost V 5 bases and J 1 base, with 12 bases left between them. This CDR3 has 14 amino acids. Ten or more counts support this clonotype. TCRdb reprocessed the 5' RACE reads via MiXCR and lists one record per CDR3 protein. The data hold nearly 45,000 distinct CDR3 sequences, with roughly 13% observed a single time. The sequence derives from a female donor in good health. Sequences were obtained from PBMCs. The V and J genes are TRBV5-1 and TRBJ1-1; TRBD1 might be the D (6 bases). The DNA of the CDR3 is TGCGCCAGCAGTAACAGGGAAACGAACACTGAAGCTTTCTTT. Translation: CASSNRETNTEAFF.